What follows describes a single TCR beta chain. Germline CDR1 is SGHKS and CDR2 is YYEKEE (reference sequence). This CDR3 is built from 14 residues. Trimming left V 5 bases short and J 1 base short, with 10 bases between. Here immunoSEQ multiplex PCR was the method, and the copy in TCRdb shows in-frame clones only, minus some. The sample lists some 500,000 clones; 89% were seen once. The source of the sample is a study of Ad26.COV2.S vaccination and SARS-CoV-2 variants. This sample's treatment: about 20 received Ad26.COV2.S at low or high dose, single or two shots; roughly 5 received placebo; per-sample allocation not given. It was on day 63 after the first vaccine or placebo injection that samples were taken.

The material sequenced was peripheral blood, taken in a trial of Ad26.COV2.S vaccine versus placebo. The rearrangement joins TRBV5-5 to TRBJ1-3; no clear D. This receptor was taken from a person between 18 and 60 years old who received the Ad26.COV2.S COVID-19 vaccine or a placebo. CDR3 sequence reads: CASRPGGSGNTIYF. The CDR3 region has the DNA TGTGCCAGCAGGCCCGGAGGGTCTGGAAACACCATATATTTT.